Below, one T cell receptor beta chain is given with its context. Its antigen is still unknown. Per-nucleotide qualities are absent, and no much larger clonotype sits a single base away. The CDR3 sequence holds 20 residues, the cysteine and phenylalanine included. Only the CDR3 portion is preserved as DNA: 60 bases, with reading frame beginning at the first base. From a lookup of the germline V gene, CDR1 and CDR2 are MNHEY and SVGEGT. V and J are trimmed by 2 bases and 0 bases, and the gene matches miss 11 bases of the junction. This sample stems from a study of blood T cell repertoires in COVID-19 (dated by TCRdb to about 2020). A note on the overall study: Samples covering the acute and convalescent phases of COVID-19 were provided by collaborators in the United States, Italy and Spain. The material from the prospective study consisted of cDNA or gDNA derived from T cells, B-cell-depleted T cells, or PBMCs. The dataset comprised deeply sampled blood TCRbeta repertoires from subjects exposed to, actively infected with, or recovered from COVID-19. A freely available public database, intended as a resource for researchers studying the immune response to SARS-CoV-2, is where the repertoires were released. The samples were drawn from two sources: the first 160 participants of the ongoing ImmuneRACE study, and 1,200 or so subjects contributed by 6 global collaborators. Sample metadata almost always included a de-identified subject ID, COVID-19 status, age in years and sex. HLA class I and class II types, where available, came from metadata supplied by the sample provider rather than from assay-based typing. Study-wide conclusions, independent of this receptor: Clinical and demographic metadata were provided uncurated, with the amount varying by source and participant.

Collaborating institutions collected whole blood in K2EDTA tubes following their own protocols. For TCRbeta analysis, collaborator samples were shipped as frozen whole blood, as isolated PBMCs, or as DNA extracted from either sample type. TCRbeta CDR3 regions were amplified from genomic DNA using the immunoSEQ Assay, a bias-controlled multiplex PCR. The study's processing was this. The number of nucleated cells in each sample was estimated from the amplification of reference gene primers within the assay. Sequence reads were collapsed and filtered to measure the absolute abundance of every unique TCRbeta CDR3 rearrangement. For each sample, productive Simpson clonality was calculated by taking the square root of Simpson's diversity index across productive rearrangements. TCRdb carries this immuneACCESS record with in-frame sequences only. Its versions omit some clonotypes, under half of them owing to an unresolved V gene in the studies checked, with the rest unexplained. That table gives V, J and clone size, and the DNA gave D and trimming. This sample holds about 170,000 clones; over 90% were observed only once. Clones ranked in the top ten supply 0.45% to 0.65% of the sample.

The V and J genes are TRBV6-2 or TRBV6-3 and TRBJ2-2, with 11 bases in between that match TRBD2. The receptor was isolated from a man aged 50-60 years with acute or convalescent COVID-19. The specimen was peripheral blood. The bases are TGTGCCAGCAGTTACCCAGCTAGCGGGGGGCCTTTTCCGAACACCGGGGAGCTGTTTTTT. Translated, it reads CASSYPASGGPFPNTGELFF.